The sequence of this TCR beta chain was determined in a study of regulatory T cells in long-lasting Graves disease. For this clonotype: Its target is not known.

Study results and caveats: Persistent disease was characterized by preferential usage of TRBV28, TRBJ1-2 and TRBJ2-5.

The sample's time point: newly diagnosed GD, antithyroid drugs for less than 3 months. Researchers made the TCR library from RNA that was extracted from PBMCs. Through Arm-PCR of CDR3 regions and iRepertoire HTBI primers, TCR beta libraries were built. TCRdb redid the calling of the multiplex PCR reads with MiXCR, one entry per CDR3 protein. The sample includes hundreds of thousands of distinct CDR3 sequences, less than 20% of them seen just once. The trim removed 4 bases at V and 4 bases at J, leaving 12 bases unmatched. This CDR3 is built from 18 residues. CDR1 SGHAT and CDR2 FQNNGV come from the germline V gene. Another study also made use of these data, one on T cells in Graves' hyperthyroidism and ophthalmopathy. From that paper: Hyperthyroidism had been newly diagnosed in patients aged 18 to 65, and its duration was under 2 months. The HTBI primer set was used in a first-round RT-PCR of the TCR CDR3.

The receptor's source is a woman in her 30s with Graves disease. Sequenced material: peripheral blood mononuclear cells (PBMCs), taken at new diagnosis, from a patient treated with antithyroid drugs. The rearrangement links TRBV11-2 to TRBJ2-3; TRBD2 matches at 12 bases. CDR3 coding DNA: TGTGCCAGCAGCTCCAGGGGCCTAGCGGGAGGGGGGTCAGATACGCAGTATTTT. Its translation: CASSSRGLAGGGSDTQYF.